Below are 20 T cell receptor beta chains sequenced from a single sample in a study of blood T cells in healthy people across ages. A second roughly 6 to 12 cycle PCR used barcoded and J-beta primers. From the 5' RACE reads, TCRdb called clonotypes with MiXCR, one entry per CDR3 protein. The profile shows about 730,000 distinct CDR3 sequences, more than 40% of them singletons. The sequencing input was blood. The origin of the receptors is a woman aged 60-75 years in good health.

V gene TRBV5-8 combines with J gene TRBJ2-5; D gene uncertain. V lost 2 bases and J 9 bases, leaving 17 bases between the germline ends. The V gene's germline CDR1 is SGHTS and CDR2 YDEGEE. The CDR3 has 14 amino acids. CDR3 DNA sequence: TGTGCCAGCAGCTTTAACGACGGAACTTGGGCCCAGTACTTC. Its translation is CASSFNDGTWAQYF.

This clonotype was recorded only once. This chain links TRBV3-1 with TRBJ1-1, with 12 bases that match TRBD1. The V segment lost 4 bases and the J segment 6 bases; nucleotides outside the gene matches: 6. The CDR3 is 15 residues long. In germline, CDR1 is LGHDT, CDR2 YNNKEL (reference sequence). For the CDR3, the DNA is TGTGCCAGCAGCCCACAGGGACAGGGGGCCGCTGAAGCTTTCTTT. Amino acid sequence: CASSPQGQGAAEAFF.

The CDR3: CASTTLTGTVRNEQFF. The CDR3 coding sequence is TGTGCCAGCACCACCCTGACCGGGACAGTTAGAAATGAGCAGTTCTTC. V and J are TRBV7-9 and TRBJ2-1, with 7 positions matching TRBD1. CDR3 length equals 16 residues. Germline V gives CDR1 SEHNR, CDR2 FQNEAQ (reference sequence). J gave up 7 bases and V 7 bases, and 16 bases lay outside the gene matches.

V and J are TRBV3-1 and TRBJ2-1; maybe TRBD2 (5 bases). The germline V gene has CDR1 LGHDT and CDR2 YNNKEL (reference sequence). Trimming shortened V by 2 bases and J by 13 bases, and 15 bases separated the two germline ends. The CDR3 consists of 13 residues. This chain's CDR3 is CASSQQEASEQFF. CDR3 sequence (DNA): TGTGCCAGCAGCCAACAGGAGGCGAGTGAACAGTTCTTC.

V is TRBV29-1 and J is TRBJ1-5, with D hard to call. CDR3 length equals 13 residues. V was cut by 3 bases and J by 1 base, with 7 bases left in between. Germline assignment: CDR1 SQVTM and CDR2 ANQGSEA. CDR3 coding DNA: TGCAGCGTTGAGGTGGGGAGCAATCAGCCCCAGCATTTT. This gives the protein CSVEVGSNQPQHF.

As for this clonotype: A clone one base away is much larger, so this may be a read error. The J gene is TRBJ2-5, the V gene TRBV12-3 or TRBV12-4, with 9 bases that match TRBD2. V trimming: 6 bases; J trimming: 11 bases; junction bases outside the gene matches: 16. CDR3 length: 15 residues. The CDR3 loop is CASSRSGGRHNEQYF. DNA for the CDR3: TGTGCCAGCAGCCGGAGCGGGGGGCGCCACAATGAGCAGTACTTC.

The rearrangement uses TRBV28 and TRBJ2-3; TRBD1 matches at 7 bases. From germline, CDR1 is MDHEN and CDR2 SYDVKM. With V trimmed by 7 bases and J by 4 bases, 2 bases remained unmatched. The CDR3 loop spans 12 amino acids. The CDR3 region is CASTQGSDTQYF. Here the CDR3 DNA reads TGTGCCAGCACACAGGGGTCAGATACGCAGTATTTT.

The chain carries TRBV6-1 and TRBJ1-5; TRBD1 matches 11 bases. This CDR3 comprises 14 residues. Looked up from germline, CDR1 is MNHNS and CDR2 is SASEGT. V shed 3 bases and J 9 bases; nucleotides not matched to a gene: 4. The CDR3: CASSEGTGGLPQHF. The CDR3 DNA reads as TGTGCCAGCAGTGAGGGGACAGGGGGTCTGCCCCAGCATTTT.

On this clonotype: A much larger clone is a single base away; this may be a read error. V usage is TRBV6-2 or TRBV6-3 and J usage is TRBJ2-7, with D unresolved. The germline V gene encodes CDR1 MNHEY and CDR2 SVGEGT. The CDR3 runs to 12 residues. V was cut by 0 bases and J by 12 bases, with 12 bases left in between. CDR3 sequence: CASSYSKETLYF. The CDR3 nucleotides read TGTGCCAGCAGTTACTCGAAAGAGACCCTGTACTTC.

The chain is built from TRBV10-3 and TRBJ1-2; a possible D gene is TRBD1 (5 bases). The V gene lost 0 bases and the J gene lost 7 bases, with 15 bases spanning the gap. The CDR3 spans 15 residues. CDR1 is ENHRY, CDR2 SYGVKD, per germline. CDR3 coding DNA: TGTGCCATCAGTGAGTCCCGGGGGACGGACTGTGGCTACACCTTC. It yields the protein CAISESRGTDCGYTF.

The chain links TRBV4-3 to TRBJ2-3, with 9 bases fitting TRBD2. J gave up 2 bases and V 0 bases, and 3 bases lay outside the gene matches. CDR1 and CDR2 from the germline V gene are LGHNA and YSLEER. The length of the CDR3 is 16 residues. Written as DNA, the CDR3 is TGCGCCAGCAGCCAAGAGAAGCGGGGGGACACAGATACGCAGTATTTT. This gives the protein CASSQEKRGDTDTQYF.

The chain has TRBV4-1 and TRBJ2-7, with 9 bases identical to TRBD1. CDR3 length: 16 amino acids. CDR1 is MGHRA and CDR2 is YSYEKL in the germline V gene. After removal of 5 bases from V and 1 base from J, the junction contained 9 bases not matched to a gene. CDR3 in amino acids: CASSTRTGERSYEQYF. CDR3 nucleotide sequence: TGCGCCAGCAGCACCCGGACAGGGGAACGTTCCTACGAGCAGTACTTC.

This clonotype was counted many times. The chain joins TRBV11-3 to TRBJ2-3; D is unresolved. The CDR3 covers 15 residues. V was clipped by 1 base and J by 3 bases, with 11 bases between them. From germline, CDR1 is SGHNT and CDR2 YENEEA. The CDR3 is CASSLGAGETDTQYF. The CDR3 nucleotides read TGTGCCAGCAGCTTAGGGGCAGGAGAAACAGATACGCAGTATTTT.

A remark on this clonotype: Since a much larger clone is just one base distant, this may be a read error. The V and J genes are TRBV5-1 and TRBJ1-2; TRBD1 matches at 7 bases. There are 14 residues in the CDR3. The trim removed 1 base at V and 4 bases at J, leaving 4 bases unmatched. Germline V gives CDR1 SGHRS, CDR2 YFSETQ. CDR3 sequence (DNA): TGCGCCAGCAGCTTGACAGGGGACGGCTATGGCTACACCTTC. Protein product: CASSLTGDGYGYTF.

This clonotype showed up just a few times. This chain connects TRBV5-1 to TRBJ2-1, with no clear D. From germline, CDR1 is SGHRS and CDR2 YFSETQ. V lost 6 bases and J lost 0, with 10 bases in between. The CDR3 is 14 amino acids. The CDR3 DNA reads TGCGCCAGCACGCTGATGGGCTCCTACAATGAGCAGTTCTTC. Translation: CASTLMGSYNEQFF.

V gene TRBV20-1 combines with J gene TRBJ2-7; D is perhaps TRBD2 (6 bases). The CDR3 loop spans 14 amino acids. Germline values: CDR1 DFQATT, CDR2 SNEGSKA (reference sequence). Trimming stripped 0 bases from V and 9 bases from J, with 18 bases between. Here the CDR3 reads CSARDLRGEDGQYF. As DNA, the CDR3 is TGCAGTGCTAGAGATCTTCGAGGGGAGGACGGGCAGTACTTC.

About this clonotype itself: One junction end disagrees with the germline gene, perhaps due to a read error. CDR3 residues: CASSLGDRGYYGYNF. CDR3 nucleotide sequence: TGTGCCAGCAGCTTAGGGGACAGGGGATATTATGGCTACAACTTC. The chain has TRBV7-9 and TRBJ1-2, with TRBD1 identical over 10 bases. Per germline, CDR1 SEHNR and CDR2 FQNEAQ (reference sequence). This CDR3 is built from 15 residues.

This clonotype was seen a handful of times. The J gene is TRBJ1-2, the V gene TRBV3-1; D gene ambiguous. Germline assignment: CDR1 LGHDT and CDR2 YNNKEL (reference sequence). V was pared by 1 base and J by 7 bases, with 19 bases between. This CDR3 region has 16 residues. The CDR3 loop reads CASSQGAGQRAGGYTF. In DNA, the CDR3 is TGTGCCAGCAGCCAAGGAGCTGGGCAGCGAGCTGGTGGCTACACCTTC.

The rearrangement joins TRBV25-1 to TRBJ2-3, with 8 bases that match TRBD1. Germline CDR1 and CDR2: MGHDK and SYGVNS. J gave up 2 bases and V 2 bases, and 6 bases lay outside the gene matches. The CDR3 contains 16 residues. CDR3 in amino acids: CASSEVNRGNTDTQYF. The CDR3 DNA reads TGTGCCAGCAGTGAAGTTAACAGGGGGAACACAGATACGCAGTATTTT.

In its sample, this clonotype was seen once. This chain uses TRBV29-1 with TRBJ2-3; perhaps TRBD1 as D (6 bases). CDR3 length: 11 amino acids. Trimming pared 4 bases from V and 11 bases from J, leaving 13 bases between. Germline-derived CDR1 and CDR2 are SQVTM and ANQGSEA. The CDR3 loop reads CSVVRQGKQYF. The CDR3 DNA reads as TGCAGCGTTGTACGGCAGGGGAAGCAGTATTTT.